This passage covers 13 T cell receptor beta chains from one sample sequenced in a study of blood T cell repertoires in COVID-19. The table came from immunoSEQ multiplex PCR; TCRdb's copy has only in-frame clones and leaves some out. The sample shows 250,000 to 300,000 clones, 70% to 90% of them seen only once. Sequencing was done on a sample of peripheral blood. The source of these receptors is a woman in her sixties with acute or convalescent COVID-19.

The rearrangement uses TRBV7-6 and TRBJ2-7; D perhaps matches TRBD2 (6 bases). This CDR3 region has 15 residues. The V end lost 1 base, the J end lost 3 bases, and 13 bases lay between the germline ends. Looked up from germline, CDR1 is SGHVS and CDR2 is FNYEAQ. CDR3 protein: CASSLEGLPYYEQYF. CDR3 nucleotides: TGTGCCAGCAGCTTAGAAGGACTACCGTACTACGAGCAGTACTTC.

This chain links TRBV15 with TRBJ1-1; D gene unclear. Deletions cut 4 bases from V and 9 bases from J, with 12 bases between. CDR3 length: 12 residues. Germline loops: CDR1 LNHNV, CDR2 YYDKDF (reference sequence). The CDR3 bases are TGTGCCACCAGCACAAGAGATGTTCAAGCTTTCTTT. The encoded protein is CATSTRDVQAFF. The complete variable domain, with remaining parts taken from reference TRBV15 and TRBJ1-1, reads DAMVIQNPRYQVTQFGKPVTLSCSQTLNHNVMYWYQQKSSQAPKLLFHYYDKDFNNEADTPDNFQSRRPNTSFCFLDIRSPGLGDTAMYLCATSTRDVQAFFGQGTRLTVV.

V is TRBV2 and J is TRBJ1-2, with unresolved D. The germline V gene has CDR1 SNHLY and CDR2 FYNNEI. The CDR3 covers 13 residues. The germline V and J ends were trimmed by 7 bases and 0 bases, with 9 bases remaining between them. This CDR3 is CASTTGANYGYTF. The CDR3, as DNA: TGTGCCAGCACGACCGGAGCTAACTATGGCTACACCTTC. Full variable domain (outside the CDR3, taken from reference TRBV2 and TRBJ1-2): EPEVTQTPSHQVTQMGQEVILRCVPISNHLYFYWYRQILGQKVEFLVSFYNNEISEKSEIFDDQFSVERPDGSNFTLKIRSTKLEDSAMYFCASTTGANYGYTFGSGTRLTVV.

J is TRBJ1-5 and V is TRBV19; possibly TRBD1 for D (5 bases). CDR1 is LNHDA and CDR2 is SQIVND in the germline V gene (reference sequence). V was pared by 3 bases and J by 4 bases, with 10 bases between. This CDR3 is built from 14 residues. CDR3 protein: CASSMQGGNQPQHF. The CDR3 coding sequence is TGTGCCAGTAGTATGCAGGGAGGAAATCAGCCCCAGCATTTT. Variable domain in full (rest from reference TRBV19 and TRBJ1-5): DGGITQSPKYLFRKEGQNVTLSCEQNLNHDAMYWYRQDPGQGLRLIYYSQIVNDFQKGDIAEGYSVSREKKESFPLTVTSAQKNPTAFYLCASSMQGGNQPQHFGDGTRLSIL.

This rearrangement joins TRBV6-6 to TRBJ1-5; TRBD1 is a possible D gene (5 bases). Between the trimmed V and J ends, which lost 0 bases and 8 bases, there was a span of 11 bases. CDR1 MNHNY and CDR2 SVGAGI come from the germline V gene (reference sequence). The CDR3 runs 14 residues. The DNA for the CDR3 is TGTGCCAGCAGTTACTCCCAGGGTGGGGAGCCCCAGCATTTT. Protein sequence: CASSYSQGGEPQHF.

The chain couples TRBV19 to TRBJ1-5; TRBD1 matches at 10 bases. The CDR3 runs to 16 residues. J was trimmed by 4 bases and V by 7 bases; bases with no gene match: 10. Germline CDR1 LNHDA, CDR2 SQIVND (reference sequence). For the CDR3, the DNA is TGTGCCAGTATGAGGGGGGACAGGGGAAGGAATCAGCCCCAGCATTTT. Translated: CASMRGDRGRNQPQHF.

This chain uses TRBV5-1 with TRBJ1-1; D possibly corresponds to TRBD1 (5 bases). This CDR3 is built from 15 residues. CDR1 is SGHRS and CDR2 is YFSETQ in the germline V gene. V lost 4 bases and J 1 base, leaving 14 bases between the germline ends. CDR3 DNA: TGCGCCAGCAGCCTACAGGTAACTCCGAACACTGAAGCTTTCTTT. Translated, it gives CASSLQVTPNTEAFF.

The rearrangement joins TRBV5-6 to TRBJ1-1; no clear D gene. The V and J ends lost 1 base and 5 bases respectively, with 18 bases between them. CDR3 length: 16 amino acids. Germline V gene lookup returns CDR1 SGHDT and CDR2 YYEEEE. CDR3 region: CASSLFSVTERTEAFF. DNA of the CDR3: TGTGCCAGCAGCTTGTTCTCAGTGACGGAGAGGACTGAAGCTTTCTTT.

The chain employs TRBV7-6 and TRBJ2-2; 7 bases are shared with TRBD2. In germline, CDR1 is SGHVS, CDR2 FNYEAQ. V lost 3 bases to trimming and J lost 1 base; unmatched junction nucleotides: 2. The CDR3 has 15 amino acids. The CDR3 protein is CASSFSGGNTGELFF. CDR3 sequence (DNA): TGTGCCAGCAGCTTTTCGGGGGGGAACACCGGGGAGCTGTTTTTT.

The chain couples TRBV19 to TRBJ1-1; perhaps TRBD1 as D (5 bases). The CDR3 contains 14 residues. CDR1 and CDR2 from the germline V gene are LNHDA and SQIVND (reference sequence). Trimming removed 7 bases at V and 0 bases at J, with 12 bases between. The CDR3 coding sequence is TGTGCCAGTACATGGGCGGGACTGAACACTGAAGCTTTCTTT. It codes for CASTWAGLNTEAFF.

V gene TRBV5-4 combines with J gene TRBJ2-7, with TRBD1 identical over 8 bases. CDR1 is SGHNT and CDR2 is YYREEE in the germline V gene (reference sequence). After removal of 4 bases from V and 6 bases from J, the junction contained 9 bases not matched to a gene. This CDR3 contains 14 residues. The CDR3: CASSPPDREIEQYF. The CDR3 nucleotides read TGTGCCAGCAGCCCACCGGACAGGGAAATCGAGCAGTACTTC.

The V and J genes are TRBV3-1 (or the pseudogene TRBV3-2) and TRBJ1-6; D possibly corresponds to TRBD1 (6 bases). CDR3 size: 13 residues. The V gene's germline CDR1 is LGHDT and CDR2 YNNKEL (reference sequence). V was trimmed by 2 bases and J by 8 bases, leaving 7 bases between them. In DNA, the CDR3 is TGTGCCAGCAGCCAACCAGGGGATTCACCCCTCCACTTT. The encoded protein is CASSQPGDSPLHF.

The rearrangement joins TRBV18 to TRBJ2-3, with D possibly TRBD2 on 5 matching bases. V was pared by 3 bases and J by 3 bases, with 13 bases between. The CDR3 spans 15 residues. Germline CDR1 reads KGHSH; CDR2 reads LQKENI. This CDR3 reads CASSPSVPQTDTQYF. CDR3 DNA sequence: TGTGCCAGCTCACCTAGCGTCCCTCAAACAGATACGCAGTATTTT.